This T cell receptor (beta chain) appears in the sequencing data of a study of technical replicates of blood from a handful of donors. Only in-frame clones appear in the TCRdb table, and some are missing; sequencing was by immunoSEQ multiplex PCR. The repertoire holds 80,000 or so clones, with about 81% as singletons. Sequenced sample: PBMCs. This TCR was recovered from a human donor in good health. Some clones in this sample may be carry-over from other donors' samples.

CDR3 sequence: CASSLQGIYEQYF. CDR3 coding DNA: TGTGCCAGCAGCCTACAGGGAATCTACGAGCAGTACTTC. V and J are TRBV6-1 and TRBJ2-7; D is perhaps TRBD1 (6 bases). The germline V gene encodes CDR1 MNHNS and CDR2 SASEGT. The ends were cut back, 6 bases at V and 3 bases at J, with 12 bases in the middle. The CDR3 length is 13 residues.